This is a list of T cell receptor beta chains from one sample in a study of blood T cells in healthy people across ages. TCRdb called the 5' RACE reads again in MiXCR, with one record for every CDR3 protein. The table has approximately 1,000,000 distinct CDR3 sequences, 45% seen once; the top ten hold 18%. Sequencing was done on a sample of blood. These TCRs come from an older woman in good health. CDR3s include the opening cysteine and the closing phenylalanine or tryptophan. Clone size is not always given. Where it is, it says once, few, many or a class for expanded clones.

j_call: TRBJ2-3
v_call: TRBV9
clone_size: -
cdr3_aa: CASSTMPAGNTDTQYF

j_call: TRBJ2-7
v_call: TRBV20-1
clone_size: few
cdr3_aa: CSASPWDRGTNEQYF

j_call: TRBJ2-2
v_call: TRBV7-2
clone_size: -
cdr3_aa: CASSLKSTGELFF

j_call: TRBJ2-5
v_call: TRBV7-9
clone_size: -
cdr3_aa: CASSLRGARETQYF

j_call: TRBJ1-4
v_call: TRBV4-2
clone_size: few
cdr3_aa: CASSQPWGDEKLFF

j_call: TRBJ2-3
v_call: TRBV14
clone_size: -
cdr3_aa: CASSQGKDTQYF

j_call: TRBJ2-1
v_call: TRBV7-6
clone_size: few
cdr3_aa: CASSLGLAGHNEQFF

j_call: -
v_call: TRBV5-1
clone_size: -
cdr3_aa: CASSTAGGPGEQYF

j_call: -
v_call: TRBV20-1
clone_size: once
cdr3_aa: CSAATGLSYEQYF

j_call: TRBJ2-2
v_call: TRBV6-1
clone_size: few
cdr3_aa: CASILGASGIANTGELFF

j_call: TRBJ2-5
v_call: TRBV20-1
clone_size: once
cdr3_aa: CSARGGAGLIQETQYF

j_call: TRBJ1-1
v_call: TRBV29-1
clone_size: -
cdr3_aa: CSVEGQGPFTEAFF

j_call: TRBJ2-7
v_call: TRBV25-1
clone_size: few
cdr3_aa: CASSGPPAGYEQYF

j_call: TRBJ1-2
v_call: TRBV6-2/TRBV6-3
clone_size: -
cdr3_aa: CASRPTGVRWGYTF

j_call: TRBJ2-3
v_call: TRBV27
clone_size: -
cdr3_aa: CATGRRADTQYF

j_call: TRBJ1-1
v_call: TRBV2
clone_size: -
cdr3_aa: CANGADMNTEAFF

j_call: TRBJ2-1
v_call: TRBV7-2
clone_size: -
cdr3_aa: CASSRQGGKGTNEQFF

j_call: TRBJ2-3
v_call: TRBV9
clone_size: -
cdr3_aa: CASSPGLAGGGRYAYF

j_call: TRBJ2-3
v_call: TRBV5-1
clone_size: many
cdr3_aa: CASSAQGAAVGTQYF

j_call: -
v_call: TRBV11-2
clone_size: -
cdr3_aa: CASRSLIGPYEQYF

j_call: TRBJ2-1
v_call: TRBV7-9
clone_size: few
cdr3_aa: CASSLFGAGGPGSHEQFF

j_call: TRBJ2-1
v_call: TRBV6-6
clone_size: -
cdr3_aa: CASSYSSQGANEQFF

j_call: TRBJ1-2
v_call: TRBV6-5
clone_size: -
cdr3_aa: CAGSYRNWRDRGPINYGYTF

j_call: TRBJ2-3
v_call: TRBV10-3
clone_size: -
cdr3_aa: CAISTEGRPVDTQYF

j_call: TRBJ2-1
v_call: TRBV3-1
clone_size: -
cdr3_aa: CASSQVAGVKSNEQFF

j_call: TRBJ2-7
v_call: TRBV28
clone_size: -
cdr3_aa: CASRKQGARYEQYF

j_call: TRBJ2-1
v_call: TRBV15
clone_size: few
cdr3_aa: CATREDWREQFF

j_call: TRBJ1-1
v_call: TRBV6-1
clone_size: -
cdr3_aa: CASILGQANTEAFF

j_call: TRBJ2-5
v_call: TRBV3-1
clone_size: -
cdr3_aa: CASSQQRTSGSLNEQYF

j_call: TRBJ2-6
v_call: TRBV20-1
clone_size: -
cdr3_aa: CSARRPVFSGANVLTF

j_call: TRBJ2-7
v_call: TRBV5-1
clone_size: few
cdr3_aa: CASSMTENYEQYF

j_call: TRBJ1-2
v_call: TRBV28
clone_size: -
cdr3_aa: CASSTLGQGVYYGYTF

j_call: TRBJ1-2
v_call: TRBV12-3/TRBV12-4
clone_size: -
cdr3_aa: CASSLAPFDGYTF

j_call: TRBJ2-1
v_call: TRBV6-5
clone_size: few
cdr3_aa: CASSARRPGNEQFF